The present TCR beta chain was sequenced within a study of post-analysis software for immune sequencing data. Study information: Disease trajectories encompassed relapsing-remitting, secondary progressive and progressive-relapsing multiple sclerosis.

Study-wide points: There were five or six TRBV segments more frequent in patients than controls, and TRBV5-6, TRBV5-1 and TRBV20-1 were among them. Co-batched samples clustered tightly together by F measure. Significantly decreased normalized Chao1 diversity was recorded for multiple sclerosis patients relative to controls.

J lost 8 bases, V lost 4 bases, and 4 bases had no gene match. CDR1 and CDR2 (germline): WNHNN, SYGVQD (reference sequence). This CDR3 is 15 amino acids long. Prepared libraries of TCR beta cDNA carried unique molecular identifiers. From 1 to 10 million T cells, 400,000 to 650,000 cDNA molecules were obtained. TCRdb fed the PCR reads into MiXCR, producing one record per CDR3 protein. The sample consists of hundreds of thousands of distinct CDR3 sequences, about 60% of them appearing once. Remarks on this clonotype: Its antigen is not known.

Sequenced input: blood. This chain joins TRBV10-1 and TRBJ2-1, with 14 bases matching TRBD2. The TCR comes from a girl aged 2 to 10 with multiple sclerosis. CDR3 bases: TGCGCCAGCAGTGCGACTAGCGGGAGGGCCGATGAGCAGTTCTTC. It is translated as CASSATSGRADEQFF.